The following is a TCR beta chain sequence with its context. The antigen is unknown. This sample is drawn from a study of CD8+CD57+ T cells in acquired aplastic anemia. The overall study: Each DNA sample taken from sorted CD4+ and CD8+ cells came to approximately 3 ug on average. The study, taken as a whole, reports: Patients and controls shared roughly 28 CD8+ CDR3 sequences, which appeared highly expressed in patients and within their immunodominant clones. Levels of CD8+ Simpson's diversity were not significantly distinct in patients versus controls.

In germline, CDR1 is MNHNS, CDR2 SASEGT. The CDR3 totals 16 residues. Trimming removed 2 bases at V and 0 bases at J, with 11 bases between. Patients who underwent sequencing had shown CD8+CD57+ cell expansion by flow cytometry. Genomic DNA served as template for TCR beta VDJ and CDR3 profiling. One entry per CDR3 protein results from TCRdb running MiXCR on the reads. The top ten clones hold roughly 30% of a sample with around 150,000 distinct CDR3 sequences, 45% to 50% of them seen once. This TCR was recovered from a human donor with aplastic anemia. This rearrangement joins TRBV6-1 to TRBJ1-5; D not certain. The specimen was sorted CD4+, CD8+, or CD8+CD57+ T cells (not recorded which) from PBMCs. CDR3 nucleotide sequence: TGTGCCAGCAGTGAACACACGTCTTATAGCAATCAGCCCCAGCATTTT. This encodes CASSEHTSYSNQPQHF.